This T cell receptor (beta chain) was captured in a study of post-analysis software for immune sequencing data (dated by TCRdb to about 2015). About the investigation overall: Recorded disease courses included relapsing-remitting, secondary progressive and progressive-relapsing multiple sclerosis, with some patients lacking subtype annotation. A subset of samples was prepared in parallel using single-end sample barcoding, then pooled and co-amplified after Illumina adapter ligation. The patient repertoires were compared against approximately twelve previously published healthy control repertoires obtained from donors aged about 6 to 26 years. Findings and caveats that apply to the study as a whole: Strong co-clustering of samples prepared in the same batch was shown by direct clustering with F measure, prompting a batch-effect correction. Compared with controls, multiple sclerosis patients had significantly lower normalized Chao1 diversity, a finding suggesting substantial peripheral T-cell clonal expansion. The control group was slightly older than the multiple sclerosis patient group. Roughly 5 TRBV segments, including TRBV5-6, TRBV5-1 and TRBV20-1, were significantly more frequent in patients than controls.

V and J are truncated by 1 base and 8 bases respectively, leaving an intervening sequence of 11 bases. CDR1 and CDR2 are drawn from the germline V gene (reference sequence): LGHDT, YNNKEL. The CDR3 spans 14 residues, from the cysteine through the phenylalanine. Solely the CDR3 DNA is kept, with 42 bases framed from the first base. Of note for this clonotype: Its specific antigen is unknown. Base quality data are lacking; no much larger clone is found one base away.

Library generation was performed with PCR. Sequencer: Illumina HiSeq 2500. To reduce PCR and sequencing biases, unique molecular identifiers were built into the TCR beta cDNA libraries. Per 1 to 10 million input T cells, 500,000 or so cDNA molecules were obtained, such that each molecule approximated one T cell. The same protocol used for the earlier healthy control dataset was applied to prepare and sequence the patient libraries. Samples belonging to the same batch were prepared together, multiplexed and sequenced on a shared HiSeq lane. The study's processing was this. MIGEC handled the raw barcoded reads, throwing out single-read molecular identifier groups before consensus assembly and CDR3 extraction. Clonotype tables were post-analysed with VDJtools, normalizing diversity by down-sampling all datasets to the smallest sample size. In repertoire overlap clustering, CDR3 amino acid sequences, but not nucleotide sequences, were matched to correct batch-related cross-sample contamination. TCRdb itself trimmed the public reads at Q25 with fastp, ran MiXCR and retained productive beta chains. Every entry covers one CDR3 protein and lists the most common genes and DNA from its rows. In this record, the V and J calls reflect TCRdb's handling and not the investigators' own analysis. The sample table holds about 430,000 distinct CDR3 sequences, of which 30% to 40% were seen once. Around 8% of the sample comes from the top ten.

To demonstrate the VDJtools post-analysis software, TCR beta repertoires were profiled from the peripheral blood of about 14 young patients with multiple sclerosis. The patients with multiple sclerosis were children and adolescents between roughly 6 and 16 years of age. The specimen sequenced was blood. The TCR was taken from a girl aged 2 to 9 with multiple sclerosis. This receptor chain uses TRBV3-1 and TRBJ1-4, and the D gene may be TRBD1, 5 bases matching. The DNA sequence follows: TGTGCCAGCAGCCAAGCAGGGACGGCCGAAAAACTGTTTTTT. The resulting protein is CASSQAGTAEKLFF.